This T cell receptor (beta chain) was sequenced for a study of T cell clonality in common variable immunodeficiency. As regards this clone: Its antigen is currently unknown. Read data end 3 residues before the CDR3 end; the end is taken from the germline J gene.

The CDR3 has 14 amino acids. The V gene's germline CDR1 is DFQATT and CDR2 SNEGSKA (reference sequence). V was pared by 6 bases and J by 5 bases, with 17 bases between. Profiling relied on immunoSEQ multiplex PCR, and the TCRdb table lists in-frame clones only, not all of them. Singletons are absent from the sample, which has some 53,000 clones. Overall study findings and caveats: Reportedly, TCR beta sequences from common variable immunodeficiency showed fewer deletions and N-nucleotide insertions.

The sample consisted of peripheral blood mononuclear cells. This chain joins TRBV20-1 and TRBJ1-5; the D is unclear. This sequence was found in a person aged 18 to 75 in good health. The CDR3 DNA, read in part, is TGCAGTGCGCGACTTGATTATGGCGATCAGCCC. Its protein is CSARLDYGDQP. The whole CDR3 sequence is CSARLDYGDQPQHF.